This entry concerns a single T cell receptor (beta chain). The CDR3 is 14 amino acids. Germline loops: CDR1 MNHEY, CDR2 SVGAGI. V was trimmed by 6 bases and J by 5 bases, leaving 14 bases between them. Under the authors' procedure: By means of reference gene primer amplification, nucleated cell counts were estimated. The table came from immunoSEQ multiplex PCR; TCRdb's copy has only in-frame clones and leaves some out. V, J and clone size are those of that table, while D and trimming were read from the DNA. The sample gives about 54,000 clones, more than 75% of which show up once; more than 4.5% is in the top ten. The source of the sample is a study of blood T cell repertoires in COVID-19. Study-level background: PBMCs, B-cell-depleted T cells, or T cells provided the cDNA or gDNA that made up the material.

The receptor was isolated from a man aged 40-50 years with active COVID-19. What was sequenced was peripheral blood. The rearrangement joins TRBV6-5 to TRBJ1-5; D uncertain. CDR3 sequence: CASREKTEDQPQHF. The CDR3 DNA is TGTGCCAGCAGGGAGAAGACCGAGGATCAGCCCCAGCATTTT.